This T cell receptor (beta chain) was identified in a study of T-cell reconstitution after alpha-beta-depleted transplantation in children. Study-wide points: Newly produced T cells mostly accounted for T-cell counts and diversity one year post-transplant. Surviving recipient T cells and thymic progenitors underlay high day-60 TCRbeta diversity in some patients.

Regarding this clonotype: The target antigen is unknown.

CDR1 and CDR2 (germline): SGHTA, FQGTGA. The CDR3 covers 16 residues. Germline trimming cut 1 base from V and 6 bases from J; bases unmatched to any gene: 10. Preparation of the TCRbeta library involved a method that used unique molecular identifiers. In TCRdb, the PCR reads were re-called with MiXCR into one record per CDR3 protein. The data show about 830,000 distinct CDR3 sequences, roughly 15% seen once. The chain recombines TRBV7-3 with TRBJ2-3; 7 bases line up with TRBD2. The receptor was derived from a male patient younger than 18 who had a stem cell transplant for acute lymphoblastic leukemia, so the T cells may come from the graft donor. The source was PBMCs, mostly from graft donor cells, collected 360 days after TCRalphabeta/CD19-depleted stem cell transplant. This chain's CDR3 is CASSLMGGSGGDTQYF. The DNA for the CDR3 is TGTGCCAGCAGCTTAATGGGCGGGAGTGGTGGGGATACGCAGTATTTT.